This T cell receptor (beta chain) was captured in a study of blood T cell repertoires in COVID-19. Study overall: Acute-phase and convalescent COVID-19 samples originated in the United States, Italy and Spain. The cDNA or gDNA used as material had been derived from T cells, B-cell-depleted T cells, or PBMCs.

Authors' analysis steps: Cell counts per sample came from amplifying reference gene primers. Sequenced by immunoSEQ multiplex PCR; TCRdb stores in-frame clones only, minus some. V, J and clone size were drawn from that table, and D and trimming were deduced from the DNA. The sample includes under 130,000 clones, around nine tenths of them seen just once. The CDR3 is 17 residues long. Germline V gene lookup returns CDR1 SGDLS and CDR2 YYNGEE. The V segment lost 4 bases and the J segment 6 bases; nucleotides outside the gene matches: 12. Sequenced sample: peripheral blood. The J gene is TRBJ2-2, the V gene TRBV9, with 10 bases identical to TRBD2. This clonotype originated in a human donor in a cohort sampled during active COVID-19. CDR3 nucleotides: TGTGCCAGCAGCTTTAAAGCGGGAGGGCCCGGCCCCGGGGAGCTGTTTTTT. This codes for CASSFKAGGPGPGELFF.